This T cell receptor beta chain was observed in a study of cytomegalovirus exposure and HLA in healthy donors (dated by TCRdb to 2016 to 2017). For the wider study: According to an earlier analysis of around 600 of the donors, 150 million to 200 million T cells yielded 117 million unique TCR beta sequences and less than 300 Gb of sequence data. Approximately 310 gigabases of sequencing data and tens of millions of unique TCR sequences were included in an early release covering 500 to 750 HLA-typed donors. Among the roughly 380 genotyped donors, around 81% belonged to the genetic ancestry cluster associated with self-reported Caucasian donors. The aim of the study was to test whether cataloging public T cell receptors could identify signatures of past pathogen exposure. The study used immunosequencing to profile the T cell repertoires of approximately 690 subjects and linked those repertoires to cytomegalovirus serostatus. In addition to the first cohort of 666 subjects, a separate validation cohort of about 120 different subjects was used. The study combined high-throughput TCR immunosequencing, statistical association of individual TCRs with disease status, and machine learning to predict cytomegalovirus infection status. A later analysis re-examined previously published TCR beta repertoires from 500 to 700 donors and added high-resolution HLA genotyping to investigate patterns of TCR occurrence. Rather than using new phenotypic data, the later analysis identified candidate immune exposures from TCR beta sequences and from how often those sequences occurred across donors. An earlier analysis of a few hundred of the donors applied high-throughput TCR beta sequencing to assess whether each TCR beta V gene segment acted as functional or pseudogenic. Donor age, sex, ethnicity and CMV serostatus were compiled together with the repertoire data. A later genetic analysis used genome-wide SNP genotypes for about 55% of the 666 donors, treating that subset as a discovery cohort. All discovery cohort repertoires had been generated on a single sequencing platform. HLA typing included class I and class II loci at four-digit resolution. Typing coverage varied by locus: roughly 629-630 donors for A, B, C, DRB1 and DQB1; some 520 for DQA1; about 590 for DPA1; roughly 450 for DPB1. Roughly five DR-DQ haplotypes were handled as single units for association and clustering, since linkage in the cohort was strong. On average, roughly 240,000 unique TCR beta nucleotide sequences were sequenced per donor among some 430 genotyped donors of the cohort, with roughly 18% of those sequences being non-productive.

The cohort was made up of 666 healthy bone marrow donors. All cohort members were sampled while nominally healthy, although unrecorded immune exposures were likely present. The donor tested CMV seronegative, placing the donor among the roughly 400 seronegative members of the cohort. A peripheral blood sample was collected from each donor, and TCR beta sequencing was performed on peripheral blood mononuclear cells. The Qiagen DNeasy Blood Extraction Kit was used to extract genomic DNA from the blood cell samples. In regard to this clone: No antigen is known for it. Nothing much larger sits one base from this clone, and base qualities are not available.

Here is what the overall study found, with its caveats: Roughly 15 rarely observed V segments, including chromosome 9 orphons, were excluded from the earlier analysis of approximately 500 of the donors because counts were too low. Presence/absence analyses assumed roughly uniform sequencing depth across donors, an assumption that may not hold. In a later analysis, the rate of TCR association differed among HLA loci, with DRB1 alleles having the most associated TCRs and HLA-C alleles having the fewest. Some IMGT-functional V segments, including TRBV6-2 and TRBV6-3, could not be told apart with the 87-base-pair reads, so those segments were excluded. Specific HLA alleles were associated with over 15,000 TCR beta sequences at a false discovery rate of 0.05 in a later analysis. V-gene and J-gene trimming of TCR beta chains was associated with a missense DCLRE1C variant in a later genetic analysis, and the association was replicated in an independent cohort. Immune exposure information for the cohort was limited to CMV serostatus. In a later analysis, most CMV-associated TCR beta chains were found to appear HLA-restricted, with HLA associations seemingly driven largely by CMV exposure. A few of the identified cytomegalovirus-associated TCR beta chains were confirmed in vitro to be specific for cytomegalovirus antigens. A later analysis found that HLA-associated TCR beta chains were more clonally expanded and had lower generation probabilities than equally common non-associated chains. The study gave a list of 150 to 200 TCR beta chains associated with cytomegalovirus. The classifier was reported to diagnose cytomegalovirus status with high specificity and sensitivity in both the original cohort and the validation cohort. Because some donors lacked HLA typing at each locus, the association tests relied only on the typed subset. A later analysis reported that several top co-occurrence clusters appeared linked to parvovirus B19, influenza, CMV and Epstein-Barr virus. This cohort had only TCR beta chains sequenced, and the lack of alpha or paired-chain data limited which features could be detected. Most TCR sequences were seen in very few donors, while some public TCRs were found in many individuals. Strong co-occurrence of HLA alleles, especially DR and DQ, made assigning TCR associations to individual alleles difficult. Correlated functional status among segregating V segments might reflect linkage disequilibrium, but an unknown experimental factor could not be ruled out. Compared with the approximately 720-donor mean, donors in an Asian-associated ancestry cluster had fewer N-insertions in productive TCRs, according to a later genetic analysis. In an earlier analysis of about 600 of the donors, most TCR beta V segments appeared in productive rearrangements about 90% or about 30% of the time, broadly matching IMGT annotations. A cluster of highly shared sequence variants was judged likely to represent a technical artifact of the sequencing pipeline. A further reported finding was that TCR beta sequences accurately predicted the HLA-A and HLA-B alleles for most subjects in the first cohort. The authors suggested that the approach could potentially be extended to other disease states and immunological phenotypes.

CDR1 LNHDA and CDR2 SQIVND were looked up in the germline V gene (reference sequence). The CDR3 measures 14 amino acids from cysteine to phenylalanine. Just CDR3 DNA is preserved here, 42 bases in frame from base 1. A distance of 13 bases separates the germline ends of V and J, which lose 4 bases and 4 bases respectively. Library preparation used the immunoSEQ multiplex PCR assay. A mixture of 60 forward primers for TCR Vbeta segments and 13 reverse primers for TCR Jbeta segments was used in the multiplex PCR. The CDR3 region of rearranged TCR beta genes was amplified from genomic DNA with a multiplex PCR assay. The Illumina HiSeq System was used to sequence the amplified TCR beta libraries as 87-base-pair reads. Under the source paper's analysis protocol: Across the roughly 640 repertoires, a later analysis counted 60 million to 90 million unique TCR beta chains, 8.5 million to 12 million of which were shared by at least two donors. Raw reads were error-corrected and collapsed into unique sequences by a nearest-neighbor algorithm in which closely related sequences were merged to remove PCR and sequencing errors. To assign V, D and J gene segments, CDR3 sequences were aligned to IMGT reference sequences. For a sequence to be retained, a match of at least six nucleotides to both a V gene segment and a J gene segment was required. Rearrangements were called productive when the CDR3 lacked stop codons and stayed in frame with V and J; all others were non-productive. Following IMGT convention, CDR3 was defined as the stretch from the second conserved V-encoded cysteine to the conserved J-encoded phenylalanine. The earlier analysis of about 570 of the donors excluded any sequence lacking an unambiguous match to a single V gene segment. An earlier analysis of over 450 of the donors classified V segments as functional when productive rearrangements were above 56.7% and as segregating when the standard deviation between donors was above 5%. A statistical classification framework was built for diagnosing cytomegalovirus status from the catalog of TCR beta chain sequences. In a later analysis, V and J genes were assigned by comparing TCR nucleotide sequences against IMGT/GENE-DB human TR gene sequences. The TCRdist pipeline was used in a later analysis to assign CDR3 sequences and most-parsimonious VDJ recombination scenarios. A later analysis defined each TCR beta chain by its CDR3 amino acid sequence plus V-gene family, and excluded reads lacking a unique V-gene family. To address suspected cross-contamination and a sequencing artifact, a later analysis removed approximately 590 highly shared, low-generation-probability nucleotide sequences. A later analysis calculated a clonal expansion index for each public chain from normalized within-repertoire ranks of inferred template counts. In a later analysis, generation probabilities were computed with a VDJ recombination model fitted to out-of-frame rearrangements, and the resulting probabilities were checked against IGoR. In a later analysis, TCR-TCR, TCR-HLA and TCR-CMV co-occurrence was scored with hypergeometric tests, and a repertoire-size bias correction was applied to TCR pairs. False discovery rates were estimated in a later analysis by permuting HLA or CMV assignments 20 times. In a later analysis, co-occurring TCRs were grouped using DBSCAN, with TCRdist sequence similarity added in when clustering inside HLA-allele-positive subsets. Co-occurrence clustering excluded repertoires with fewer than 30,000 or more than 120,000 public chains, plus five with anomalous nucleotide sharing. TCRdb provides this immuneACCESS table in a form limited to in-frame rearrangements. Some clones are lacking; in checked studies, under half of them reflect an unresolved V gene, and why the rest are absent is not known. Clonal size and the V and J genes are those of that table, whereas D and trimming came from the DNA. This sample is represented by approximately 140,000 clones; approximately 73% of them were singletons. The top ten clonotypes cover around 1.2% of the sample.

This TCR derives from a woman in her thirties or forties in good health and CMV-seronegative. In this chain, TRBV19 is recombined with TRBJ1-2, with an unclear D gene assignment. The source material was PBMCs. CDR3 reads: CASSKVEILYGYTF. At the DNA level, the sequence is TGTGCCAGTAGTAAGGTGGAGATACTCTATGGCTACACCTTC.